This TCR beta chain was captured by sequencing in a study of blood T cell repertoires in COVID-19. Study-level information: Donors in the United States, Italy and Spain gave samples during acute or convalescent COVID-19. PBMCs, B-cell-depleted T cells, or T cells provided the cDNA or gDNA that made up the material.

The V segment lost 1 base and the J segment 6 bases; nucleotides outside the gene matches: 4. This CDR3 is built from 15 residues. CDR1 is SGHRS, CDR2 YFSETQ, per germline. As handled by the study authors: The authors estimated nucleated cell counts from reference gene primer amplification. The assay was immunoSEQ multiplex PCR, and TCRdb's table has in-frame clones only and misses some. The V and J calls and clone size come from that table; D and trimming were worked out from the DNA. The data show 180,000 or so clones, with around 85% seen just once and 7.5% to 10% held by the top ten. The sequence came from a woman at least 80 years old with acute or convalescent COVID-19. Sequences were obtained from peripheral blood. V usage is TRBV5-1 and J usage is TRBJ2-7, with 13 bases lining up with TRBD2. Here the CDR3 DNA reads TGCGCCAGCAGCTTGAGGACTAGCGGGGGAGGCGAGCAGTACTTC. Residues: CASSLRTSGGGEQYF.